The T cell receptor (beta chain) described here comes from a study of cytomegalovirus exposure and HLA in healthy donors. Notes on the study in general: Rarity marked most TCR sequences, yet some public TCRs occurred in many donors. The listing of fewer than 200 TCR beta chains classed them as cytomegalovirus-associated.

Notes on this clone: The antigen is unknown.

Sequenced by immunoSEQ multiplex PCR; TCRdb stores in-frame clones only, minus some. The sample has some 150,000 clones; about nine tenths are singletons. V was pared by 3 bases and J by 7 bases, with 8 bases of the junction left unmatched. CDR3 length equals 14 residues. Germline CDR1 reads MNHNY; CDR2 reads SVGAGI (reference sequence). The chain recombines TRBV6-6 with TRBJ1-2; 7 positions match TRBD1. Sequencing was done on a sample of PBMCs. The source is a man younger than 35 in good health and CMV-seronegative. CDR3: CASSYLGQERGYTF. The CDR3 nucleotides are TGTGCCAGCAGTTATCTCGGACAGGAGCGTGGCTACACCTTC.